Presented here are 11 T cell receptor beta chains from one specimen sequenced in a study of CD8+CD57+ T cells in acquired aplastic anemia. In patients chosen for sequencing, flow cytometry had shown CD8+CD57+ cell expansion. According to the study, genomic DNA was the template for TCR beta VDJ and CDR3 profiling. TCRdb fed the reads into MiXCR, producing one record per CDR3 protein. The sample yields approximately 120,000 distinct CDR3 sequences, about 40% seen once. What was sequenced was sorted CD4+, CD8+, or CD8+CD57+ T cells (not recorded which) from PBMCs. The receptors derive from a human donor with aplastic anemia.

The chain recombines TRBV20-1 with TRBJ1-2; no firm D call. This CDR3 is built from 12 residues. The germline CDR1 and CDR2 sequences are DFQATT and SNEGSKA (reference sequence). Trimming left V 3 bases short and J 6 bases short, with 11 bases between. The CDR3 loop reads CSARMGYHGYTF. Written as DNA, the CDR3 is TGCAGTGCTAGGATGGGCTACCATGGCTACACCTTC.

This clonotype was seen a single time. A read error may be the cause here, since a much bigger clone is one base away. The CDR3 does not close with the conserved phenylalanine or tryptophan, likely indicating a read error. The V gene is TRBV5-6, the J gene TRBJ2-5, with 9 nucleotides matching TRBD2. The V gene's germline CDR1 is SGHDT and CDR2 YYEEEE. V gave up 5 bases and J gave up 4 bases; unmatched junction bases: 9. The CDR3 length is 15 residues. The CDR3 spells CASRFSGGGRETQYL. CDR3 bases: TGTGCCAGCAGGTTTAGCGGGGGAGGGCGAGAGACCCAGTACCTC.

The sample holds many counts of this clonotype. The CDR3 coding sequence is TGTGCCAGTAGTATAGGGACAACAGATACGCAGTATTTT. Its protein is CASSIGTTDTQYF. The chain carries TRBV19 and TRBJ2-3; tentatively, D is TRBD1 (5 bases). The V and J ends lost 1 base and 3 bases respectively, with 5 bases between them. This CDR3 is 13 amino acids long. In germline, CDR1 is LNHDA, CDR2 SQIVND (reference sequence).

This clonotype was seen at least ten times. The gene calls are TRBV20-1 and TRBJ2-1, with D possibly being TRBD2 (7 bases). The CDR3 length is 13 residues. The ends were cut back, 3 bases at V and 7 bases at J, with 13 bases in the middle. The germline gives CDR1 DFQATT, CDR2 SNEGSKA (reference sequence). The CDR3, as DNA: TGCAGTGCTAGTCGGGGGGCTCGGAATGAGCAGTTCTTC. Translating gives CSASRGARNEQFF.

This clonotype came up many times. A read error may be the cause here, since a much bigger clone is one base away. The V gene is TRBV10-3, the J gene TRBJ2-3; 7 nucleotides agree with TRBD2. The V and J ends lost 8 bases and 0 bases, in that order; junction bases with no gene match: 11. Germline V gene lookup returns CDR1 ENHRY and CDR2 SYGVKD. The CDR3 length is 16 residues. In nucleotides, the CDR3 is TGTGCCATCGGTCAAGCGGGGAGTGCTAGCACAGATACGCAGTATTTT. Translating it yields CAIGQAGSASTDTQYF.

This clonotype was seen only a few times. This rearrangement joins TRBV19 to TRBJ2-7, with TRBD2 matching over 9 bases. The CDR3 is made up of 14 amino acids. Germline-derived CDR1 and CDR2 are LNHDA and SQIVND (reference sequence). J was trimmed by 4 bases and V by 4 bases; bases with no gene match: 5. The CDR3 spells CASSSQGLAYEQYF. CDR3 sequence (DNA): TGTGCCAGTAGTAGCCAGGGACTAGCTTACGAGCAGTACTTC. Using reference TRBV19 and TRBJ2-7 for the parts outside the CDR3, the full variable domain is DGGITQSPKYLFRKEGQNVTLSCEQNLNHDAMYWYRQDPGQGLRLIYYSQIVNDFQKGDIAEGYSVSREKKESFPLTVTSAQKNPTAFYLCASSSQGLAYEQYFGPGTRLTVT.

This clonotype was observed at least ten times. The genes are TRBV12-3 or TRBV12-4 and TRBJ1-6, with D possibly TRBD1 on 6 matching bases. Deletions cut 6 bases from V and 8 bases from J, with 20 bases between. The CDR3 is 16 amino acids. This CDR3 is CASRFSSGTLYSPLHF. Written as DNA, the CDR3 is TGTGCCAGCAGATTTTCCTCCGGGACACTCTATTCACCCCTCCACTTT.

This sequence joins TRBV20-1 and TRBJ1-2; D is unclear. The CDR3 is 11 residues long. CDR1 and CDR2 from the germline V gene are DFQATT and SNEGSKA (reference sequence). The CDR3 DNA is TGCAGACTCTACTCCCTCTGGGGCTACACCTTC. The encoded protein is CRLYSLWGYTF.

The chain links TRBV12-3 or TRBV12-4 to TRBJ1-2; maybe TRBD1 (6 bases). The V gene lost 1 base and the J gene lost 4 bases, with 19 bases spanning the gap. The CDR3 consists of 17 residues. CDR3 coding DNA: TGTGCCAGCAGTTTAGAGGGGGAGCGAATTGGATTCTATGGCTACACCTTC. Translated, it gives CASSLEGERIGFYGYTF.

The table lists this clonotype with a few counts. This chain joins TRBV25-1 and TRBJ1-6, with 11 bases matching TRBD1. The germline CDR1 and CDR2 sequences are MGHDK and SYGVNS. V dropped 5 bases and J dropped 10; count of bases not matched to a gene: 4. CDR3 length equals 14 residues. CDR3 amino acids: CASSRGQGASPLHF. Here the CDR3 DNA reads TGTGCCAGCAGTCGAGGACAGGGGGCCTCACCCCTCCACTTT.

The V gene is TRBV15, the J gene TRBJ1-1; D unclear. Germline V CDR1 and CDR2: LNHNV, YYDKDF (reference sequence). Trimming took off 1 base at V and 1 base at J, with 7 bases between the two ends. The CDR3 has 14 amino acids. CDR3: CATSRGTANTEAFF. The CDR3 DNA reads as TGTGCCACCAGCAGAGGAACAGCGAACACTGAAGCTTTCTTT.